The 27 T cell receptor beta chains below come from one sample, sequenced in a study of blood T cell repertoires in COVID-19. Measured with immunoSEQ multiplex PCR; TCRdb has only the in-frame clones, and not every one. Of tens of thousands of clones listed, roughly 85% were seen once; the top ten hold 8% to 10%. Specimen: peripheral blood. These receptor sequences come from a man aged 50 to 59 with COVID-19, enrolled during active disease.

The chain links TRBV5-1 to TRBJ2-1; 11 bases match TRBD2. The V segment lost 0 bases and the J segment 3 bases; nucleotides outside the gene matches: 11. The CDR3 runs to 19 residues. The germline V gene encodes CDR1 SGHRS and CDR2 YFSETQ. This CDR3 is CASSLARASGRIGYNEQFF. The CDR3 nucleotides read TGCGCCAGCAGCTTGGCACGGGCTAGCGGGAGGATTGGCTACAATGAGCAGTTCTTC.

The rearrangement links TRBV28 to TRBJ1-2, with D possibly being TRBD1 (6 bases). The CDR3 is made up of 12 amino acids. The germline V gene encodes CDR1 MDHEN and CDR2 SYDVKM. Trimming left V 7 bases short and J 7 bases short, with 13 bases between. CDR3 in DNA: TGTGCCAGCAAGGGGGGGTTTCTTGGCTACACCTTC. This translates into CASKGGFLGYTF.

The chain links TRBV15 to TRBJ2-7; a possible D gene is TRBD2 (7 bases). V lost 1 base to trimming and J lost 5 bases, with 15 bases between them. The length of the CDR3 is 15 residues. Germline-derived CDR1 and CDR2 are LNHNV and YYDKDF (reference sequence). The CDR3: CATSRGGGQGDEQYF. As DNA, the CDR3 is TGTGCCACCAGCAGAGGGGGGGGGCAGGGCGACGAGCAGTACTTC.

The chain is built from TRBV3-1 (or the pseudogene TRBV3-2) and TRBJ2-5, with 14 bases lining up with TRBD2. With V trimmed by 2 bases and J by 5 bases, 4 bases remained unmatched. Germline loops: CDR1 LGHDT, CDR2 YNNKEL (reference sequence). This CDR3 has 16 residues. The CDR3 spells CASSQPGLAGAETQYF. For the CDR3, the DNA is TGTGCCAGCAGCCAACCGGGACTAGCGGGAGCTGAGACCCAGTACTTC.

The chain links TRBV19 to TRBJ2-3; 7 nucleotides agree with TRBD1. Germline V gene lookup returns CDR1 LNHDA and CDR2 SQIVND (reference sequence). The CDR3 spans 15 residues. The V segment lost 3 bases and the J segment 2 bases; nucleotides outside the gene matches: 5. CDR3 nucleotides: TGTGCCAGTAGTATTCAGGGGGACCCCACAGATACGCAGTATTTT. Encoded protein: CASSIQGDPTDTQYF.

This chain links TRBV7-2 with TRBJ1-5, with a weak D call TRBD1 (6 bases). Germline-derived CDR1 and CDR2 are SGHTA and FQGNSA. The length of the CDR3 is 14 residues. The V and J ends lost 5 bases and 7 bases respectively, with 15 bases between them. In nucleotides, the CDR3 is TGTGCCAGCAGCAAATGGGGGCTGGGGCAGCCCCAGCATTTT. This gives the protein CASSKWGLGQPQHF. Filled out from reference TRBV7-2 and TRBJ1-5, the complete variable domain reads GAGVSQSPSNKVTEKGKDVELRCDPISGHTALYWYRQSLGQGLEFLIYFQGNSAPDKSGLPSDRFSAERTGGSVSTLTIQRTQQEDSAVYLCASSKWGLGQPQHFGDGTRLSIL.

The chain couples TRBV4-1 to TRBJ1-2, with TRBD1 as a possible D gene (6 bases). Trimming removed 7 bases from V and 4 bases from J, with 22 bases in between. CDR1 and CDR2 from the germline V gene are MGHRA and YSYEKL. The CDR3 spans 16 residues. CDR3: CASNPSLGGGAYGYTF. The CDR3, as DNA: TGCGCCAGCAACCCAAGCCTTGGTGGGGGGGCCTATGGCTACACCTTC.

In DNA form, the CDR3 reads TGTGCCAGCTCACCAGGACAAGCAACCTCTGGAAACACCATATATTTT. Translating it yields CASSPGQATSGNTIYF. J is TRBJ1-3 and V is TRBV18; D is perhaps TRBD1 (5 bases). Germline CDR1 is KGHSH and CDR2 is LQKENI. The V end was cut by 2 bases, the J end by 0 bases, with 11 bases between. The CDR3 length is 16 residues.

The chain uses TRBV10-3 and TRBJ2-3; TRBD2 might be the D (6 bases). Germline-derived CDR1 and CDR2 are ENHRY and SYGVKD. The CDR3 runs 15 residues. Trimming pared 1 base from V and 0 bases from J, leaving 8 bases between. The CDR3 nucleotides read TGTGCCATCAGTGAGTTTGCGGGGAGCACAGATACGCAGTATTTT. It encodes CAISEFAGSTDTQYF.

This clone was observed once. The chain links TRBV28 to TRBJ1-5; 9 positions agree with TRBD1. The CDR3 consists of 15 residues. V lost 5 bases, J lost 6 bases, and 8 bases stayed unmatched. Germline CDR1 and CDR2: MDHEN and SYDVKM. In DNA form, the CDR3 reads TGTGCCAGCAGTCTCTCCGGGACAGGGAGTCAGCCCCAGCATTTT. This sequence encodes CASSLSGTGSQPQHF. The full variable domain, in which reference TRBV28 and TRBJ1-5 provide the parts outside the CDR3, is DVKVTQSSRYLVKRTGEKVFLECVQDMDHENMFWYRQDPGLGLRLIYFSYDVKMKEKGDIPEGYSVSREKKERFSLILESASTNQTSMYLCASSLSGTGSQPQHFGDGTRLSIL.

The J gene is TRBJ1-3, the V gene TRBV15, with D perhaps matching TRBD1 (5 bases). Germline CDR1 is LNHNV and CDR2 is YYDKDF (reference sequence). With 5 bases removed from V and 4 bases from J, the gap between germline ends came to 18 bases. The CDR3 extends over 16 amino acids. DNA for the CDR3: TGTGCCACCAGCTCCAGTCCGGGGACTGTCGGAAACACCATATATTTT. Protein product: CATSSSPGTVGNTIYF.

The V gene is TRBV21-1, the J gene TRBJ2-2; the table's D gene call, TRBD1, was not cross checked with the DNA. TRBV21-1 is a pseudogene. There are 16 residues in the CDR3. The CDR3 reads CASSKVGDRNTGELFF. The CDR3 DNA reads TGTGCCAGCAGCAAAGTCGGGGACAGGAACACCGGGGAGCTGTTTTTT.

The chain combines TRBV29-1 with TRBJ1-5; 7 bases map to TRBD1. Germline CDR1 reads SQVTM; CDR2 reads ANQGSEA. The CDR3 is 15 residues long. V shed 6 bases, J shed 0 bases, and the junction held 8 bases outside the gene matches. The CDR3, as DNA: TGCAGCGTAGCCGGGACAGTTAATAGCAATCAGCCCCAGCATTTT. Its translation: CSVAGTVNSNQPQHF.

The chain combines TRBV14 with TRBJ2-5, with D maybe TRBD2 (6 bases). The CDR3 is 15 residues long. Germline V CDR1 and CDR2: SGHDN, FVKESK. V was clipped by 1 base and J by 1 base, with 10 bases between them. CDR3 sequence: CASSQARGSQETQYF. The CDR3 DNA reads as TGTGCCAGCAGCCAAGCGCGGGGATCCCAAGAGACCCAGTACTTC.

The chain uses TRBV6-5 and TRBJ2-2; 9 bases are shared with TRBD1. Germline-derived CDR1 and CDR2 are MNHEY and SVGAGI. This CDR3 spans 13 amino acids. The V gene end was trimmed by 10 bases and the J gene end by 4 bases; junction bases not matched to a gene: 4. CDR3 in amino acids: CAIRDRVTGELFF. The CDR3 coding sequence is TGTGCCATCCGGGACAGGGTCACCGGGGAGCTGTTTTTT.

The chain couples TRBV5-8 to TRBJ2-1, with a possible D match to TRBD2 (5 bases). Germline V gene sequence: CDR1 SGHTS, CDR2 YDEGEE. The CDR3 totals 17 residues. V was pared by 4 bases and J by 0 bases, with 17 bases between. The CDR3 DNA reads TGTGCCAGCAGCATCCTTCGGGCGGGTAGCTCCTACAATGAGCAGTTCTTC. Translated: CASSILRAGSSYNEQFF.

The rearrangement links TRBV10-3 to TRBJ2-7; D is perhaps TRBD1 (5 bases). Germline loops: CDR1 ENHRY, CDR2 SYGVKD. V lost 3 bases and J lost 7, with 22 bases in between. The CDR3 covers 16 residues. The CDR3 DNA reads as TGTGCCATCAGTGATCCTGGGCAGCCAAAGGGGCTGGAGCAGTACTTC. Its protein product is CAISDPGQPKGLEQYF.

This clone was seen just once. The J gene is TRBJ2-3, the V gene TRBV28, with TRBD2 matching 11 bases. The V segment lost 4 bases and the J segment 6 bases; nucleotides outside the gene matches: 15. The CDR3 extends over 18 amino acids. CDR1 and CDR2 from the germline V gene are MDHEN and SYDVKM. The CDR3 here is CASSSPGTSGASADTQYF. The CDR3, as DNA: TGTGCCAGCAGTTCCCCCGGGACTAGCGGAGCCTCGGCGGATACGCAGTATTTT.

The genes are TRBV18 and TRBJ2-1; D is uncertain. In germline, CDR1 is KGHSH, CDR2 LQKENI. The CDR3 covers 13 residues. Trimming took off 3 bases at V and 4 bases at J, with 7 bases between the two ends. CDR3 residues: CASSPSVYNEQFF. The CDR3 nucleotides read TGTGCCAGCTCACCCTCGGTTTACAATGAGCAGTTCTTC.

This clone appeared a few times. The rearrangement joins TRBV10-3 to TRBJ1-5, with TRBD1 matching over 8 bases. This CDR3 comprises 13 residues. Germline CDR1 reads ENHRY; CDR2 reads SYGVKD. The V segment lost 5 bases and the J segment 6 bases; nucleotides outside the gene matches: 3. The CDR3 here is CAISSDRAQPQHF. For the CDR3, the DNA is TGTGCCATCAGTTCGGACAGGGCTCAGCCCCAGCATTTT.

The CDR3: CASSQGGRSGRGRETQYF. The CDR3 DNA is TGTGCCAGCAGCCAGGGTGGGAGGAGCGGGAGGGGGAGGGAGACCCAGTACTTC. This chain connects TRBV4-2 to TRBJ2-5, with 10 bases lining up with TRBD2. Germline V gene lookup returns CDR1 LGHNA and CDR2 YNFKEQ. This CDR3 contains 18 residues. With V trimmed by 3 bases and J by 5 bases, 15 bases remained unmatched.

The chain combines TRBV5-4 with TRBJ2-7; a weak D match, TRBD1 (6 bases). V lost 0 bases to trimming and J lost 2 bases, with 12 bases between them. Germline V lookup: CDR1 SGHNT, CDR2 YYREEE (reference sequence). The CDR3 sequence is 15 residues long. The CDR3 DNA reads TGTGCCAGCAGCTTGGCCGACAGGACAGCCTACGAGCAGTACTTC. Protein sequence: CASSLADRTAYEQYF.

In this sample, this clone turned up once. The V and J genes are TRBV7-9 and TRBJ2-7; D unclear. The CDR3 sequence is 15 residues long. CDR1 and CDR2 (germline): SEHNR, FQNEAQ (reference sequence). Trimming left V 8 bases short and J 7 bases short, with 24 bases between. The CDR3 bases are TGTGCCAGCCAAGAGATCGCAGGTTCCTCTGGGGAGCAGTACTTC. This encodes CASQEIAGSSGEQYF.

In DNA form, the CDR3 reads TGTGCCAGCAGCACGCGGGGGACTAATGAAAAACTGTTTTTT. Translation: CASSTRGTNEKLFF. V and J are TRBV11-2 and TRBJ1-4; a weak D match, TRBD1 (5 bases). CDR3 length: 14 residues. In germline, CDR1 is SGHAT, CDR2 FQNNGV. Trimming took off 5 bases at V and 2 bases at J, with 9 bases between the two ends.

This chain links TRBV24-1 with TRBJ2-5, with 11 bases that match TRBD2. Unmatched junction bases numbered 5, after V lost 5 bases and J lost 1 base. This CDR3 comprises 16 residues. The V gene's germline CDR1 is KGHDR and CDR2 SFDVKD. The CDR3 spells CATSAGLAGFQETQYF. The CDR3 DNA reads TGTGCCACCAGTGCCGGACTAGCGGGCTTCCAAGAGACCCAGTACTTC.

V and J are TRBV19 and TRBJ2-3; 7 bases align to TRBD2. J was trimmed by 3 bases and V by 6 bases; bases with no gene match: 6. The CDR3 consists of 14 residues. The germline CDR1 and CDR2 sequences are LNHDA and SQIVND (reference sequence). CDR3 in amino acids: CASSRGGSTDTQYF. The CDR3, as DNA: TGTGCCAGTAGCCGGGGAGGGAGTACAGATACGCAGTATTTT.

This clone occurred a few times. The chain combines TRBV10-3 with TRBJ2-3; tentatively, D is TRBD2 (5 bases). The V gene lost 3 bases and the J gene lost 0 bases, with 13 bases spanning the gap. Germline CDR1 ENHRY, CDR2 SYGVKD. The CDR3 extends over 16 amino acids. The CDR3, as DNA: TGTGCCATCAGTGACGACTTGCGGGCTAGCACAGATACGCAGTATTTT. Residues: CAISDDLRASTDTQYF.